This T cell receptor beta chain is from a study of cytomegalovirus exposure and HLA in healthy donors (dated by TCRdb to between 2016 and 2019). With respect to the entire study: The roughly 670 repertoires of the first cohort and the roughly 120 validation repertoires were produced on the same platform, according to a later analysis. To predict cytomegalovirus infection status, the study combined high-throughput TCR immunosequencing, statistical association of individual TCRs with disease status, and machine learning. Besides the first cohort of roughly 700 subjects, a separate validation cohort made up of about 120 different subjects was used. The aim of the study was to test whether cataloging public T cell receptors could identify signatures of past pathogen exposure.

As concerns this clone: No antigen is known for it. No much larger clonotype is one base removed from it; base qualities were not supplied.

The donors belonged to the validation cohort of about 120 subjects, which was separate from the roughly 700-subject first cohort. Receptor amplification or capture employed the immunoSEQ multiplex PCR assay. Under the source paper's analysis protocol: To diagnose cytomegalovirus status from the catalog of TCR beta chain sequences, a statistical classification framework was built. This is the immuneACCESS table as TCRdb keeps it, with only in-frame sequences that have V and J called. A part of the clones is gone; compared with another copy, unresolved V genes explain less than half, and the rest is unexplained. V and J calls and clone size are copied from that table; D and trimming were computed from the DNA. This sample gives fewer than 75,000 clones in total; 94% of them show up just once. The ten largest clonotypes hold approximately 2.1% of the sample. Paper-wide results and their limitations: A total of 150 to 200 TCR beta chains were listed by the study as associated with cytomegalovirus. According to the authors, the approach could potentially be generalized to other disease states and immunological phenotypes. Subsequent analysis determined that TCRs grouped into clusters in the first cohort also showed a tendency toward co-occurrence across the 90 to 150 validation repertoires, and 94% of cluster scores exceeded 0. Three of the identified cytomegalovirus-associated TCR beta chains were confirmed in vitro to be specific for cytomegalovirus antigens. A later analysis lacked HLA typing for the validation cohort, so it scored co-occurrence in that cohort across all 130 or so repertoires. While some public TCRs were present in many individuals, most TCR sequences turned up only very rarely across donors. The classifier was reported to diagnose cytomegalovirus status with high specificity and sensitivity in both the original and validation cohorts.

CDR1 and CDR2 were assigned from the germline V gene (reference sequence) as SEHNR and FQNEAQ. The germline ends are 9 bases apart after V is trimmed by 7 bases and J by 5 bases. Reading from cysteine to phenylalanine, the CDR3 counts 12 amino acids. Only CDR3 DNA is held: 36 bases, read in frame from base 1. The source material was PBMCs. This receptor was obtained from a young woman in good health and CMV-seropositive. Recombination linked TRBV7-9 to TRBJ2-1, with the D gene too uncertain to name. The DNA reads TGTGCCAGCACTCGTACGGACAATGAGCAGTTCTTC. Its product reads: CASTRTDNEQFF.